This T cell receptor (beta chain) was found in a study of blood T cell repertoires in COVID-19. All recovered Cohort 3 donors got two negative PCRs, got clearance, or saw symptom resolution. As originally analysed: It was from reference gene primer amplification that nucleated cell counts were estimated. Assay: immunoSEQ multiplex PCR; the TCRdb copy retains only in-frame clones and omits some. D and trimming were read from the DNA, whereas the V and J calls and clone size are those reported in that table. This sample has under 300,000 clones; approximately 85% occur once, and the top ten carry about 1%. The CDR3 extends over 16 amino acids. J gave up 8 bases and V 2 bases, and 12 bases lay outside the gene matches. In germline, CDR1 is MNHNS, CDR2 SASEGT.

Sequenced material: PBMCs or T cells enriched from blood (not recorded which). The V gene is TRBV6-1, the J gene TRBJ1-2, with 9 bases lining up with TRBD1. The TCR comes from a woman aged 25 to 39 who had recovered from COVID-19. The CDR3 DNA sequence: TGTGCCAGCAGTGAATGGGACAGGGTTTTTAGGGGGGGCTACACCTTC. It encodes CASSEWDRVFRGGYTF.